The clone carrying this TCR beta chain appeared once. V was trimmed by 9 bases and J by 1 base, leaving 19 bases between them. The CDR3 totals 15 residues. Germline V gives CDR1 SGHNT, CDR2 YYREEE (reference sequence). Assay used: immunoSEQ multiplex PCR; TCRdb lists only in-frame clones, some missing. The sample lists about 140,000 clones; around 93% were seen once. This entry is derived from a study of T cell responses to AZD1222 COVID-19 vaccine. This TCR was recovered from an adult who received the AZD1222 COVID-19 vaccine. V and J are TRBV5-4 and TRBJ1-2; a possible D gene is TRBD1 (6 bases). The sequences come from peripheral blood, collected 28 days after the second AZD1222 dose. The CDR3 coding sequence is TGTGCCAACCCTCCCGGGGGGCTCTTTAACTATGGCTACACCTTC. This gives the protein CANPPGGLFNYGYTF.